The entry below describes one T cell receptor beta chain. With a J-beta primer mix and a sample-barcoded 5' primer, a second PCR ran roughly 6 to 11 cycles. TCRdb used MiXCR to reprocess the 5' RACE reads, holding one entry per CDR3 protein. The repertoire has approximately 850,000 distinct CDR3 sequences, 40% to 50% of them found once; the top ten carry about a fifth. The data belong to a study of blood T cells in healthy people across ages. V lost 0 bases, J lost 6 bases, and 10 bases stayed unmatched. Germline CDR1 reads LGHNA; CDR2 reads YSLEER. The length of the CDR3 is 17 residues. The sequencing sample was made of blood. The clonotype originates from a man aged 55 to 70 in good health. The J gene is TRBJ2-4, the V gene TRBV4-3; 8 positions match TRBD1. In DNA form, the CDR3 reads TGCGCCAGCAGCCAAGACGGGGGACAGGCAAATCTAAACATTCAGTACTTC. It encodes CASSQDGGQANLNIQYF.